The clone carrying this TCR beta chain was detected many times. Its antigen remains unidentified. The source of the sample is a study of T cell repertoires in cytomegalovirus infection. The study's findings and limits: Of the TCR beta families, the public ones yielded a cumulative frequency that identified carriers of CMV plus the relevant HLA.

Germline loops: CDR1 MNHEY, CDR2 SVGAGI. CDR3 length: 14 amino acids. Germline trimming cut 6 bases from V and 7 bases from J; bases unmatched to any gene: 4. TCRdb reprocessed the reads with MiXCR, giving one entry per CDR3 protein. The sample lists roughly 77,000 distinct CDR3 sequences; over 3.5% were seen once. The rearrangement uses TRBV6-5 and TRBJ2-1, with 12 bases that match TRBD2. Sequenced material: PBMCs. The receptor's source is a human donor in good health (CMV status not recorded). Some clones in this sample may be carry-over from other donors' samples. The CDR3 region is CASRLAGGRNEQFF. In DNA, the CDR3 is TGTGCCAGCAGACTAGCGGGAGGTCGGAATGAGCAGTTCTTC.